The 27 T cell receptor beta chains given below trace back to one sample, sequenced in a study of shared clonotypes between healthy human individuals (dated by TCRdb to 2018 to 2021). The receptor library was made with the immunoSEQ multiplex PCR assay. TCRdb obtained this table from immuneACCESS and retained in-frame rearrangements with V and J assigned. These tables miss some clones; where compared with another copy, unresolved V genes account for less than half of the shortfall, and the remainder is unexplained. The sample profile shows about 1.9 million clones; just over 90% of them were found once. Jointly, the top ten make up around 1.8% of the sample. CD8 naive samples were CD45RO-negative cells positively selected for CCR7, giving a CD45RA+CCR7+ population that excluded TemRA cells. Sample: naive CD8+ T cells from PBMCs. In the paper's terms, the cell subset or site label means: CD45RA+CCR7+. These receptors came from a man younger than 35 in good health. Some clones in this sample may be carry-over from other donors' samples.

The V call is TRBV7-8, the J call TRBJ2-1, with 8 bases aligning to TRBD2. CDR1 and CDR2 from the germline V gene are SGHVS and FQNEAQ. J lost 9 bases, V lost 5 bases, and 9 bases had no gene match. CDR3 length equals 14 residues. CDR3 nucleotides: TGTGCCAGCAGCCAGCGGGGGCCCACCGTTGAGCAGTTCTTC. Its translation is CASSQRGPTVEQFF.

The chain is built from TRBV13 and TRBJ1-2; D unresolved. CDR3 length equals 16 residues. V shed 0 bases and J shed 7 bases, with 18 bases lying between them. CDR1 PRHDT and CDR2 FYEKMQ come from the germline V gene (reference sequence). The CDR3 reads CASSLGELGRFFGYTF. In DNA, the CDR3 is TGTGCCAGCAGCTTAGGCGAGTTGGGCAGGTTCTTTGGCTACACCTTC.

The chain joins TRBV7-9 to TRBJ2-3; TRBD2 matches at 9 bases. CDR3 size: 17 residues. Germline loops: CDR1 SEHNR, CDR2 FQNEAQ (reference sequence). J gave up 11 bases and V 5 bases, and 20 bases lay outside the gene matches. Here the CDR3 DNA reads TGTGCCAGCAGCGAACGTGGCGGGAGGGCTGATTCTTATCGGCAGTATTTT. It is translated as CASSERGGRADSYRQYF. The full variable domain, with the rest looked up from reference TRBV7-9 and TRBJ2-3, is DTGVSQNPRHKITKRGQNVTFRCDPISEHNRLYWYRQTLGQGPEFLTYFQNEAQLEKSRLLSDRFSAERPKGSFSTLEIQRTEQGDSAMYLCASSERGGRADSYRQYFGPGTRLTVL.

V is TRBV5-1 and J is TRBJ2-1, with a weak D call TRBD2 (5 bases). Trimming left V 2 bases short and J 6 bases short, with 15 bases between. Germline loops: CDR1 SGHRS, CDR2 YFSETQ. The CDR3 runs 15 residues. CDR3 protein: CASSFSTPGSNEQFF. The CDR3 DNA follows: TGCGCCAGCAGCTTCTCCACACCGGGGTCCAATGAGCAGTTCTTC.

This sequence joins TRBV28 and TRBJ2-3; tentative D call: TRBD1 (5 bases). The V end lost 5 bases, the J end lost 6 bases, and 15 bases lay between the germline ends. Germline CDR1 reads MDHEN; CDR2 reads SYDVKM. CDR3 length: 14 residues. This CDR3 reads CASSTRQFSDTQYF. The DNA for the CDR3 is TGTGCCAGCAGTACCAGACAGTTTTCCGATACGCAGTATTTT.

The J gene is TRBJ2-7, the V gene TRBV11-2, with TRBD1 matching over 10 bases. The V and J ends lost 0 bases and 6 bases, in that order; junction bases with no gene match: 8. This CDR3 comprises 16 residues. Germline CDR1 reads SGHAT; CDR2 reads FQNNGV. CDR3 in amino acids: CASSLEAGQGGLEQYF. CDR3 bases: TGTGCCAGCAGCTTAGAGGCTGGACAGGGGGGCCTCGAGCAGTACTTC.

V and J are TRBV13 and TRBJ1-3; no clear D. V was cut by 5 bases and J by 1 base, with 9 bases left in between. Per germline, CDR1 PRHDT and CDR2 FYEKMQ (reference sequence). This CDR3 spans 14 amino acids. CDR3 in amino acids: CASSLMGSGNTIYF. The CDR3 nucleotides are TGTGCCAGCAGCCTTATGGGTTCTGGAAACACCATATATTTT.

The chain uses TRBV4-2 and TRBJ2-7, with D uncertain. Germline-derived CDR1 and CDR2 are LGHNA and YNFKEQ. The V end was cut by 1 base, the J end by 1 base, with 8 bases between. The CDR3 runs to 14 residues. The CDR3 nucleotides are TGTGCCAGCAGCCAAGCCCGACCATCCTACGAGCAGTACTTC. Translated, it gives CASSQARPSYEQYF.

V gene TRBV28 combines with J gene TRBJ2-3, with 10 bases matching TRBD2. The CDR3 is 16 amino acids. Losses at the gene ends were 1 base for V and 2 bases for J; bases not matched to a gene: 3. The germline CDR1 and CDR2 sequences are MDHEN and SYDVKM. The CDR3 protein is CASSLSGTSDTDTQYF. CDR3 DNA: TGTGCCAGCAGTTTATCAGGGACTAGCGACACAGATACGCAGTATTTT. Full variable domain (rest looked up from reference TRBV28 and TRBJ2-3): DVKVTQSSRYLVKRTGEKVFLECVQDMDHENMFWYRQDPGLGLRLIYFSYDVKMKEKGDIPEGYSVSREKKERFSLILESASTNQTSMYLCASSLSGTSDTDTQYFGPGTRLTVL.

A note on this clone: Additional DNA sequences in this sample encode the identical CDR3. The chain links TRBV7-9 to TRBJ2-1; D unclear. Germline CDR1 SEHNR, CDR2 FQNEAQ (reference sequence). The CDR3 runs to 12 residues. With 3 bases removed from V and 4 bases from J, the gap between germline ends came to 4 bases. Here the CDR3 DNA reads TGTGCCAGCAGCTTCGGATACAATGAGCAGTTCTTC. Translation: CASSFGYNEQFF.

CDR3 residues: CASVSGLSNQPQHF. CDR3 nucleotide sequence: TGTGCCAGCGTCAGCGGGTTGAGCAATCAGCCCCAGCATTTT. The chain combines TRBV28 with TRBJ1-5, with no clear D. V lost 8 bases and J lost 1, with 12 bases in between. This CDR3 has 14 residues. Per germline, CDR1 MDHEN and CDR2 SYDVKM.

The gene calls are TRBV5-8 and TRBJ1-1; the D gene is possibly TRBD1 (5 bases). Germline loops: CDR1 SGHTS, CDR2 YDEGEE. Trimming removed 3 bases at V and 4 bases at J, with 13 bases between. This CDR3 is 14 amino acids long. CDR3 region: CASSSRVVGTEAFF. As DNA, the CDR3 is TGTGCCAGCAGCTCCAGGGTCGTTGGCACTGAAGCTTTCTTT.

The rearrangement links TRBV5-6 to TRBJ2-5; possibly TRBD1 or TRBD2 for D (6 bases each). The end of the DNA is better explained by TRBJ2-7, so the J call may be wrong. This CDR3 spans 12 amino acids. Germline CDR1 SGHDT, CDR2 YYEEEE. The chain's CDR3 is CASSRGQYEQYF. In DNA, the CDR3 is TGTGCCAGCAGCCGGGGGCAGTACGAGCAGTACTTC.

The rearrangement joins TRBV18 to TRBJ1-1; 7 nucleotides match TRBD1. The CDR3 loop spans 15 amino acids. In germline, CDR1 is KGHSH, CDR2 LQKENI. The V and J ends lost 0 bases and 0 bases, in that order; junction bases with no gene match: 1. The CDR3 is CASSPPGQMNTEAFF. CDR3 bases: TGTGCCAGCTCACCACCGGGACAGATGAACACTGAAGCTTTCTTT.

The rearrangement uses TRBV5-5 and TRBJ1-1, with D possibly matching TRBD1 (5 bases). V was cut by 3 bases and J by 0 bases, with 12 bases left in between. Germline V gene lookup returns CDR1 SGHKS and CDR2 YYEKEE (reference sequence). CDR3 length equals 15 residues. In DNA, the CDR3 is TGTGCCAGCAGCTGGAGAGAGGGGCTGAACACTGAAGCTTTCTTT. As protein: CASSWREGLNTEAFF.

The chain recombines TRBV27 with TRBJ2-7; 7 bases line up with TRBD2. Germline values: CDR1 MNHEY, CDR2 SMNVEV (reference sequence). V lost 1 base, J lost 1 base, and 7 bases stayed unmatched. The CDR3 spans 16 residues. CDR3 bases: TGTGCCAGCAGTTTATGGGTAGCGGGCGTATCCTACGAGCAGTACTTC. Encoded protein: CASSLWVAGVSYEQYF.

This chain connects TRBV28 to TRBJ2-4, with 8 bases identical to TRBD2. The CDR3 is 18 amino acids. Germline-derived CDR1 and CDR2 are MDHEN and SYDVKM. V lost 6 bases to trimming and J lost 0 bases; unmatched junction nucleotides: 13. In DNA form, the CDR3 reads TGTGCCAGCAGCGAGGGACTAGTCGCGGATATAGCCAAAAACATTCAGTACTTC. Protein product: CASSEGLVADIAKNIQYF. Full variable domain (remainder filled in from reference TRBV28 and TRBJ2-4): DVKVTQSSRYLVKRTGEKVFLECVQDMDHENMFWYRQDPGLGLRLIYFSYDVKMKEKGDIPEGYSVSREKKERFSLILESASTNQTSMYLCASSEGLVADIAKNIQYFGAGTRLSVL.

The chain recombines TRBV7-9 with TRBJ2-3; D may match TRBD1 or TRBD2 (6 bases each). The CDR3 sequence is 15 residues long. Germline assignment: CDR1 SEHNR and CDR2 FQNEAQ (reference sequence). V lost 8 bases, J lost 1 base, and 16 bases lay in between. CDR3 loop: CASGGGTARTDTQYF. The CDR3 nucleotides read TGTGCCAGCGGAGGGGGGACTGCCCGCACAGATACGCAGTATTTT.

The CDR3 loop is CASSLGLAAGELFF. CDR3 sequence (DNA): TGTGCCAGCAGCTTGGGACTAGCTGCCGGGGAGCTGTTTTTT. The V call is TRBV5-6, the J call TRBJ2-2; 7 bases line up with TRBD2. The V gene end was trimmed by 0 bases and the J gene end by 6 bases; junction bases not matched to a gene: 2. The CDR3 covers 14 residues. Germline V CDR1 and CDR2: SGHDT, YYEEEE.

The chain has TRBV15 and TRBJ1-5; no definite D call. Trimming shortened V by 4 bases and J by 5 bases, and 9 bases separated the two germline ends. From germline, CDR1 is LNHNV and CDR2 YYDKDF (reference sequence). The CDR3 contains 13 residues. The CDR3 sequence is CATSTNTDQPQHF. CDR3 DNA sequence: TGTGCCACCAGCACGAACACTGATCAGCCCCAGCATTTT. Full variable domain (outside the CDR3, taken from reference TRBV15 and TRBJ1-5): DAMVIQNPRYQVTQFGKPVTLSCSQTLNHNVMYWYQQKSSQAPKLLFHYYDKDFNNEADTPDNFQSRRPNTSFCFLDIRSPGLGDTAMYLCATSTNTDQPQHFGDGTRLSIL.

The rearrangement joins TRBV29-1 to TRBJ2-5; 11 bases are a match to TRBD2. CDR1 and CDR2 (germline): SQVTM, ANQGSEA. The CDR3 covers 15 residues. J gave up 2 bases and V 2 bases, and 4 bases lay outside the gene matches. This chain's CDR3 is CSVEITSGRQETQYF. In nucleotides, the CDR3 is TGCAGCGTTGAAATAACTAGCGGGAGACAAGAGACCCAGTACTTC. The full variable domain, its missing parts supplied by reference TRBV29-1 and TRBJ2-5, is SAVISQKPSRDICQRGTSLTIQCQVDSQVTMMFWYRQQPGQSLTLIATANQGSEATYESGFVIDKFPISRPNLTFSTLTVSNMSPEDSSIYLCSVEITSGRQETQYFGPGTRLLVL.

This clone was observed once. The rearrangement uses TRBV6-6 and TRBJ1-5; D not certain. The V gene's germline CDR1 is MNHNY and CDR2 SVGAGI (reference sequence). The CDR3 runs to 14 residues. Trimming cost V 5 bases and J 1 base, with 9 bases left between them. DNA of the CDR3: TGTGCCAGCAGTCCATGGAACAGCAATCAGCCCCAGCATTTT. Its translation is CASSPWNSNQPQHF.

This clone was counted a few times. This chain joins TRBV4-1 and TRBJ1-5, with D uncertain. The CDR3 consists of 14 residues. Deletions cut 1 base from V and 6 bases from J, with 10 bases between. Germline V gene sequence: CDR1 MGHRA, CDR2 YSYEKL. The DNA of the CDR3 is TGCGCCAGCAGCCAAGCGACTTTGCTTCAGCCCCAGCATTTT. Protein: CASSQATLLQPQHF.

The chain recombines TRBV27 with TRBJ1-2; tentatively, D is TRBD1 (5 bases). The CDR3 length is 14 residues. V was clipped by 6 bases and J by 4 bases, with 15 bases between them. Per the germline V gene, CDR1 is MNHEY and CDR2 is SMNVEV (reference sequence). The CDR3 sequence: CASSPSGGFYGYTF. DNA of the CDR3: TGTGCCAGCAGCCCTTCGGGGGGGTTCTATGGCTACACCTTC.

The V and J genes are TRBV6-1 and TRBJ1-3; D remains unclear. Trimming left V 0 bases short and J 4 bases short, with 19 bases between. From germline, CDR1 is MNHNS and CDR2 SASEGT. This CDR3 is built from 18 residues. This CDR3 reads CASSEAYFWGLDGNTIYF. CDR3 bases: TGTGCCAGCAGTGAAGCCTATTTCTGGGGTTTAGACGGAAACACCATATATTTT.

Concerning this clone: The sample holds other DNA sequences that translate to the same CDR3. The chain carries TRBV28 and TRBJ1-1; no reliable D call. The germline V gene has CDR1 MDHEN and CDR2 SYDVKM. Between the trimmed V and J ends, which lost 5 bases and 1 base, there was a span of 11 bases. The CDR3 extends over 14 amino acids. CDR3 sequence: CASSLRTANTEAFF. The CDR3 DNA reads TGTGCCAGCAGTCTACGGACGGCGAACACTGAAGCTTTCTTT. Full variable domain (missing parts from reference TRBV28 and TRBJ1-1): DVKVTQSSRYLVKRTGEKVFLECVQDMDHENMFWYRQDPGLGLRLIYFSYDVKMKEKGDIPEGYSVSREKKERFSLILESASTNQTSMYLCASSLRTANTEAFFGQGTRLTVV.

V gene TRBV28 combines with J gene TRBJ2-1; 11 bases match TRBD1. With V trimmed by 5 bases and J by 4 bases, 10 bases remained unmatched. The CDR3 length is 17 residues. Germline V gene data show CDR1 as MDHEN and CDR2 as SYDVKM. CDR3 in DNA: TGTGCCAGCAGTCTGGACAGGGGGCTCGAAGTTTACAATGAGCAGTTCTTC. Translation: CASSLDRGLEVYNEQFF.